Below, 26 T cell receptor beta chains from the same sample are listed, as sequenced in a study of CD8 T cells in ankylosing spondylitis. TCRdb processed the 5' RACE reads anew with MiXCR; each CDR3 protein has one entry. The sample has a few hundred thousand distinct CDR3 sequences, over 15% seen once. The sample taken for sequencing was blood, either unsorted or a sorted T cell fraction (not recorded which). These receptor sequences come from a male donor with ankylosing spondylitis or in good health (not recorded which).

In this sample, this clonotype turned up many times. The chain links TRBV3-1 to TRBJ2-3, with D unresolved. V gave up 5 bases and J gave up 4 bases, with 7 bases separating them. The CDR3 spans 12 residues. Germline V CDR1 and CDR2: LGHDT, YNNKEL (reference sequence). Here the CDR3 reads CASSFPADTQYF. The CDR3 region has the DNA TGTGCCAGCAGCTTTCCCGCAGATACGCAGTATTTT.

This clonotype occurred a few times. The chain employs TRBV30 and TRBJ2-3; 7 bases line up with TRBD2. V shed 0 bases and J 9 bases; nucleotides not matched to a gene: 6. This CDR3 comprises 13 residues. CDR1 GTSNPN and CDR2 SVGIG come from the germline V gene (reference sequence). CDR3 residues: CAWSVRGDGTQYF. The CDR3 nucleotides read TGTGCCTGGAGTGTACGGGGGGATGGGACGCAGTATTTT.

The rearrangement uses TRBV6-5 and TRBJ2-3, with D unresolved. The V gene lost 8 bases and the J gene lost 1 base, with 7 bases spanning the gap. The CDR3 is 12 residues long. CDR1 and CDR2 from the germline V gene are MNHEY and SVGAGI. The CDR3 loop reads CASHQGTDTQYF. CDR3 coding DNA: TGTGCCAGCCATCAGGGCACAGATACGCAGTATTTT.

This clonotype was counted at least ten times. The chain recombines TRBV10-3 with TRBJ2-2; tentatively, D is TRBD1 (6 bases). The germline V and J ends were trimmed by 8 bases and 0 bases, with 10 bases remaining between them. The CDR3 is 14 amino acids. Germline V gives CDR1 ENHRY, CDR2 SYGVKD. The CDR3 DNA is TGTGCCATCGGACAGAAACCGAACACCGGGGAGCTGTTTTTT. Amino acids: CAIGQKPNTGELFF.

The rearrangement uses TRBV20-1 and TRBJ2-5; TRBD2 agrees at 9 bases. V dropped 5 bases and J dropped 4; count of bases not matched to a gene: 11. The CDR3 is 15 amino acids. Germline-derived CDR1 and CDR2 are DFQATT and SNEGSKA (reference sequence). The CDR3 region has the DNA TGCAGTGCTCGCCCATTAGCGGGAGCTGTAGAGACCCAGTACTTC. Translating gives CSARPLAGAVETQYF.

V is TRBV7-9 and J is TRBJ2-3, with D hard to call. The CDR3 totals 14 residues. Germline V gene lookup returns CDR1 SEHNR and CDR2 FQNEAQ (reference sequence). The V end was cut by 7 bases, the J end by 6 bases, with 17 bases between. CDR3 nucleotide sequence: TGTGCCAGCACGCCCTCCTCGGCCGAGGATACGCAGTATTTT. Translation gives CASTPSSAEDTQYF.

This clonotype was seen more than once but under ten times. The chain joins TRBV20-1 to TRBJ1-4; 7 bases map to TRBD1. V lost 2 bases, J lost 7 bases, and 4 bases stayed unmatched. The germline CDR1 and CDR2 sequences are DFQATT and SNEGSKA (reference sequence). CDR3 length: 13 residues. The CDR3 here is CSARRQGPEKLFF. The CDR3 DNA follows: TGCAGTGCTAGAAGACAGGGTCCTGAAAAACTGTTTTTT.

At least ten counts were recorded for this clonotype. The chain employs TRBV5-1 and TRBJ1-2, with 9 bases lining up with TRBD1. Per germline, CDR1 SGHRS and CDR2 YFSETQ. This CDR3 spans 11 amino acids. After removal of 2 bases from V and 14 bases from J, the junction contained 4 bases not matched to a gene. CDR3 DNA: TGCGCCAGCAGCTTACAGGGGGCGAGGACCTTC. Its translation is CASSLQGARTF.

This clonotype turned up a few times. The CDR3 here is CSVLANTEAFF. DNA for the CDR3: TGCAGCGTTCTGGCAAACACTGAAGCTTTCTTT. This chain links TRBV29-1 with TRBJ1-1; no reliable D call. Per the germline V gene, CDR1 is SQVTM and CDR2 is ANQGSEA. The CDR3 extends over 11 amino acids. V was cut by 5 bases and J by 2 bases, with 6 bases left in between.

The rearrangement links TRBV29-1 to TRBJ2-3; no reliable D call. The CDR3 spans 15 residues. Germline values: CDR1 SQVTM, CDR2 ANQGSEA. V dropped 7 bases and J dropped 2 bases, with 19 bases sitting between them. The CDR3 is CSAPPTAADTDTQYF. DNA of the CDR3: TGCAGCGCCCCGCCGACCGCGGCGGACACAGATACGCAGTATTTT.

This clonotype was detected only a few times. The chain recombines TRBV24-1 with TRBJ2-3; no firm D call. Trimming shortened V by 1 base and J by 6 bases, and 16 bases separated the two germline ends. The CDR3 sequence is 16 residues long. Germline CDR1 is KGHDR and CDR2 is SFDVKD. CDR3 coding DNA: TGTGCCACCAGTGATTTTCGGCAAGCCGGTGGGGATACGCAGTATTTT. It yields the protein CATSDFRQAGGDTQYF.

The V gene is TRBV29-1, the J gene TRBJ2-2; 11 nucleotides match TRBD1. J was trimmed by 1 base and V by 5 bases; bases with no gene match: 6. The CDR3 is 16 residues long. CDR1 is SQVTM, CDR2 ANQGSEA, per germline. Here the CDR3 DNA reads TGCAGCGTTTTAGGACAGGGGGCGCGGAACACCGGGGAGCTGTTTTTT. As protein: CSVLGQGARNTGELFF.

At least ten counts were recorded for this clonotype. The rearrangement joins TRBV20-1 to TRBJ2-1, with 7 nucleotides matching TRBD2. Losses at the gene ends were 5 bases for V and 7 bases for J; bases not matched to a gene: 14. Germline values: CDR1 DFQATT, CDR2 SNEGSKA (reference sequence). This CDR3 is built from 15 residues. CDR3: CSAPPLGGRDNEQFF. CDR3 nucleotides: TGCAGTGCTCCACCTCTTGGCGGGAGAGATAATGAGCAGTTCTTC.

Note on this clonotype: This may stem from a read error, because a much larger clone lies one nucleotide away. V and J are TRBV3-1 and TRBJ2-4; either TRBD1 or TRBD2 may supply D (6 bases each). This CDR3 contains 16 residues. The germline gives CDR1 LGHDT, CDR2 YNNKEL (reference sequence). This chain's CDR3 is CASGHRGGLAKNIQYF. In DNA, the CDR3 is TGTGCCAGCGGCCATCGAGGGGGACTAGCCAAAAACATTCAGTACTTC.

The genes are TRBV24-1 and TRBJ2-7; D unresolved. The CDR3 loop spans 10 amino acids. CDR1 and CDR2 from the germline V gene are KGHDR and SFDVKD. Trimming cost V 8 bases and J 6 bases, with 7 bases left between them. The CDR3 loop reads CATKGPEQYV. The CDR3 nucleotides read TGTGCCACCAAGGGCCCCGAGCAGTACGTC.

The V gene is TRBV5-1, the J gene TRBJ2-3; 11 bases align to TRBD2. This CDR3 is built from 18 residues. With 4 bases clipped from V and 0 bases from J, the junction kept 10 bases outside the gene matches. The germline V gene has CDR1 SGHRS and CDR2 YFSETQ. The CDR3 DNA reads TGCGCCAGCAGCGAACAGACAGGACTAGCGGGTAGCACAGATACGCAGTATTTT. It yields the protein CASSEQTGLAGSTDTQYF.

This clonotype occurred a few times. This chain uses TRBV29-1 with TRBJ2-5; 9 nucleotides match TRBD2. Germline V gene data show CDR1 as SQVTM and CDR2 as ANQGSEA. The V gene end was trimmed by 0 bases and the J gene end by 4 bases; junction bases not matched to a gene: 6. CDR3 length: 15 amino acids. The CDR3 bases are TGCAGCGTTGAAGAGGATAGCGGGAGCCGAGAGACCCAGTACTTC. The encoded protein is CSVEEDSGSRETQYF.

V usage is TRBV19 and J usage is TRBJ2-1; 8 positions agree with TRBD2. The germline V gene has CDR1 LNHDA and CDR2 SQIVND (reference sequence). Trimming removed 3 bases from V and 7 bases from J; junction bases left unmatched: 14. This CDR3 is built from 17 residues. In DNA, the CDR3 is TGTGCCAGTAGTATGCAGGGCGGACTAGCAGGTGCGAATGAGCAGTTCTTC. Amino acids: CASSMQGGLAGANEQFF.

This clonotype was detected only a few times. The chain recombines TRBV12-3 or TRBV12-4 with TRBJ2-7, with D hard to call. The CDR3 extends over 12 amino acids. Trimming took 6 bases from V and 3 from J, leaving 9 bases between them. The CDR3 region has the DNA TGTGCCAGCAGCACCTCTCGCTACGAGCAGTACGTC. Protein sequence: CASSTSRYEQYV.

The gene calls are TRBV18 and TRBJ2-7; D may be TRBD1 (6 bases). This CDR3 spans 17 amino acids. Germline CDR1 is KGHSH and CDR2 is LQKENI. V lost 2 bases and J 0 bases, leaving 17 bases between the germline ends. The CDR3 spells CASSPRVGDTISYEQYV. Here the CDR3 DNA reads TGTGCCAGCTCACCAAGAGTCGGGGACACCATCTCCTACGAGCAGTACGTC.

This clonotype showed up just a few times. The chain links TRBV24-1 to TRBJ2-3; D gene uncertain. CDR3 length equals 15 residues. CDR1 is KGHDR and CDR2 is SFDVKD in the germline V gene. Trimming removed 2 bases from V and 4 bases from J, with 12 bases in between. The CDR3 loop is CATSDSRGSADTQYF. The CDR3 nucleotides are TGTGCCACCAGTGATTCCCGAGGCTCGGCAGATACGCAGTATTTT.

This clonotype was found many times. A much larger clone is a single base away; this may be a read error. The V call is TRBV7-6, the J call TRBJ2-7; D unresolved. This CDR3 contains 8 residues. Trimming left V 11 bases short and J 2 bases short, with 1 base between. Germline CDR1 reads SGHVS; CDR2 reads FNYEAQ. CDR3 bases: TGTGCCGCCTACGAGCAGTACGTC. Its translation is CAAYEQYV.

About this clonotype itself: A read error may produce the germline difference seen at one junction end. The V and J genes are TRBV5-1 and TRBJ2-1, with 8 bases that match TRBD1. Looked up from germline, CDR1 is SGHRS and CDR2 is YFSETQ. This CDR3 has 14 amino acids. The CDR3 is CASSLVPGGVPDPF. The DNA for the CDR3 is TGCGCCAGCAGCTTGGTCCCAGGGGGCGTCCCAGACCCTTTC.

A word on this clonotype: A junction boundary mismatches the germline segment, possibly from a read error. The chain is built from TRBV28 and TRBJ2-3, with TRBD2 identical over 7 bases. This CDR3 comprises 15 residues. CDR1 is MDHEN and CDR2 is SYDVKM in the germline V gene. DNA of the CDR3: TGTGCCAGCAGTTTACGGGGCGGGAGCACAAATACGCAGTATTTT. This gives the protein CASSLRGGSTNTQYF.

The gene calls are TRBV7-9 and TRBJ2-2; TRBD1 aligns across 9 bases. Germline-derived CDR1 and CDR2 are SEHNR and FQNEAQ (reference sequence). This CDR3 spans 15 amino acids. V lost 5 bases, J lost 5 bases, and 6 bases stayed unmatched. The CDR3 sequence is CASSTQGAGTGELFF. CDR3 nucleotides: TGTGCCAGCAGCACACAGGGGGCTGGAACCGGGGAGCTGTTTTTT.

The chain couples TRBV18 to TRBJ2-5; D may match TRBD1 or TRBD2 (5 bases each). Germline loops: CDR1 KGHSH, CDR2 LQKENI. This CDR3 spans 15 amino acids. Trimming removed 1 base at V and 0 bases at J, with 9 bases between. As DNA, the CDR3 is TGTGCCAGCTCACCACGGGACCCCAACCAAGAGACCCAGTACTTC. Translating gives CASSPRDPNQETQYF.